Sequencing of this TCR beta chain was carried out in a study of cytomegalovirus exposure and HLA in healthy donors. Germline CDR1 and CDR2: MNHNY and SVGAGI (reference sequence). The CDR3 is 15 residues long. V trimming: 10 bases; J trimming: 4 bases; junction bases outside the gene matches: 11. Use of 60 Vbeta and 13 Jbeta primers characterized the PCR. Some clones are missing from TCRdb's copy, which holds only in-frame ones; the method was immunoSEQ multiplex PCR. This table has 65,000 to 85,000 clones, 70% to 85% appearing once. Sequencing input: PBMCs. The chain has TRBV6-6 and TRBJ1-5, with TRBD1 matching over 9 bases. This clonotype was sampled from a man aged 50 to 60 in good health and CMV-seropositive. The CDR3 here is CATEGQGLTNQPQHF. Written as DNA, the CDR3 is TGTGCCACCGAGGGACAGGGATTGACGAATCAGCCCCAGCATTTT.